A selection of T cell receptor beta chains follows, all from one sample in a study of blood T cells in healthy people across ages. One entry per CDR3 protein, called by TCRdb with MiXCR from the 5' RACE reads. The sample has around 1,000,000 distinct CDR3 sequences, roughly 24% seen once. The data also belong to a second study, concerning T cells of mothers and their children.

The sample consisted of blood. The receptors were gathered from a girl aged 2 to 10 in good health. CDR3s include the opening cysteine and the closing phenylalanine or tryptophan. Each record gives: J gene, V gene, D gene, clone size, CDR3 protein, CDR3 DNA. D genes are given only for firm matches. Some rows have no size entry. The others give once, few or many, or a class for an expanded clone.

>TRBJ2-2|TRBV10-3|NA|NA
CAISAPGIGELFF
TGTGCCATCAGTGCCCCGGGGATCGGGGAGCTGTTTTTT
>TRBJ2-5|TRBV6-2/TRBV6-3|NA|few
CASGGWRETQYF
TGTGCCAGCGGTGGGTGGAGGGAGACCCAGTACTTC
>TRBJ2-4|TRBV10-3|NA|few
CAISESGGESPGAKNIQYF
TGTGCCATCAGTGAGTCGGGTGGGGAGAGCCCGGGGGCCAAAAACATTCAGTACTTC
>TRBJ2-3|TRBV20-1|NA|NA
CSASRLTSTDTQYF
TGCAGTGCTAGTCGACTGACGAGCACAGATACGCAGTATTTT
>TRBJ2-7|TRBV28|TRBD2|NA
CASSSPSSGRSYEQYF
TGTGCCAGCAGTTCACCTTCTAGCGGGAGAAGCTACGAGCAGTACTTC
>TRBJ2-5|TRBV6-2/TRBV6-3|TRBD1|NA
CASSSTGGSETQYF
TGTGCCAGCAGTTCGACAGGGGGTTCAGAGACCCAGTACTTC
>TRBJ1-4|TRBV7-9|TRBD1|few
CASSWGQGANEKLFF
TGTGCCAGCAGCTGGGGACAGGGGGCTAATGAAAAACTGTTTTTT
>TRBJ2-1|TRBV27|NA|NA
CASSTSKAYNEQFF
TGTGCCAGCAGCACTTCTAAAGCCTACAATGAGCAGTTCTTC
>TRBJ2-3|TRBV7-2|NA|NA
CASSAGPGTADTQYF
TGTGCCAGCAGCGCCGGGCCGGGGACCGCAGATACGCAGTATTTT
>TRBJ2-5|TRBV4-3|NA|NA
CASSQDLLGSQYF
TGCGCCAGCAGCCAAGATCTCCTGGGGAGCCAGTACTTC
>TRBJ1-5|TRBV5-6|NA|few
CASSLGPGLADQPQHF
TGTGCCAGCAGCTTGGGTCCAGGGTTGGCGGATCAGCCCCAGCATTTT
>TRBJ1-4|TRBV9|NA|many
CASSPDFATNEKLFF
TGTGCCAGCAGTCCCGACTTTGCAACTAATGAAAAACTGTTTTTT
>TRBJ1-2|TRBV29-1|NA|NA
CSVEGQQVNYGYTF
TGCAGCGTCGAAGGACAGCAAGTTAACTATGGCTACACCTTC
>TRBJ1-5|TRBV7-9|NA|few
CASSSDFQPQHF
TGTGCCAGCAGCTCCGATTTTCAGCCCCAGCATTTT
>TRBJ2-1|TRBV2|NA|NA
CASSVFGNSYNEQFF
TGTGCCAGCAGCGTATTCGGAAACTCCTACAATGAGCAGTTCTTC
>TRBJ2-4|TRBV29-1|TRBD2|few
CSVGTTSGGLIQYF
TGCAGCGTCGGGACCACGAGCGGGGGGTTGATTCAGTACTTC
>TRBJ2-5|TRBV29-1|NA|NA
CSVEEVAAIVLAQYF
TGCAGCGTTGAAGAGGTCGCGGCTATTGTTCTGGCCCAGTACTTC
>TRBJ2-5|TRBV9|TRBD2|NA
CASSEGAGGMKTQYF
TGTGCCAGCAGCGAGGGAGCGGGGGGGATGAAGACCCAGTACTTC
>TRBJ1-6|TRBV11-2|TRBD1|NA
CASSRQGGSYNSPLHF
TGTGCCAGCAGCCGCCAGGGGGGATCCTATAATTCACCCCTCCACTTT
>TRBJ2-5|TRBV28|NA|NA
CASTQSAEQETQYF
TGTGCCAGCACCCAGTCGGCCGAGCAAGAGACCCAGTACTTC
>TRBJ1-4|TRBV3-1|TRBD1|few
CASSLRTGKEKLFF
TGTGCCAGCAGCCTTAGGACAGGAAAGGAAAAACTGTTTTTT
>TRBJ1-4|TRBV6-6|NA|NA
CASSYPTANEKLFF
TGTGCCAGCAGTTACCCGACGGCTAATGAAAAACTGTTTTTT
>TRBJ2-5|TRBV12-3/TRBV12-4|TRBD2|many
CASSFLRGVETQYF
TGTGCCAGCAGTTTTTTGCGGGGGGTTGAGACCCAGTACTTC
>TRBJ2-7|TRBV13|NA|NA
CASSLGRGSEQYF
TGTGCCAGCAGCTTAGGCCGGGGGAGCGAGCAGTACTTC
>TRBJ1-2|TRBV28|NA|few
CASSFIGGAGYTF
TGTGCCAGCAGTTTTATCGGGGGTGCCGGCTACACCTTC
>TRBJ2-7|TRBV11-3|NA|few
CASSPAQQGHYEQYF
TGTGCCAGCAGCCCCGCTCAACAGGGCCACTACGAGCAGTACTTC
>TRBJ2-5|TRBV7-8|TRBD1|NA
CASRPRGRFEETQYF
TGTGCCAGCAGGCCCAGGGGGCGTTTCGAAGAGACCCAGTACTTC
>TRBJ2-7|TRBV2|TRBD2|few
CASSVSGPYEQYF
TGTGCCAGCAGTGTTAGCGGGCCCTACGAGCAGTACTTC
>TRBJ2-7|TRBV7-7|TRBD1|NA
CASSVDREMGEQYF
TGTGCTAGCAGCGTCGACAGGGAGATGGGGGAGCAGTACTTC
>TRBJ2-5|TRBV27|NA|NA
CASSLIAGGGETQYF
TGTGCCAGCAGTTTAATTGCGGGTGGAGGAGAGACCCAGTACTTC
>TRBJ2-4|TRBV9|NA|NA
CASSPRRLEGIQYF
TGTGCCAGCAGCCCTCGCAGGCTGGAGGGGATTCAGTACTTC
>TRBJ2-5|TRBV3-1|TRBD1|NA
CASSQDYGRGQETQYF
TGTGCCAGCAGCCAAGACTACGGCAGGGGGCAAGAGACCCAGTACTTC
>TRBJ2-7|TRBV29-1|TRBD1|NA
CSVENGRDRTYEQYF
TGCAGCGTTGAAAACGGCCGGGACAGAACCTACGAGCAGTACTTC
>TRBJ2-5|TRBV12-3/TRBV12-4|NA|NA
CASMVRNGFTETQYF
TGTGCCAGCATGGTTCGTAATGGCTTCACAGAGACCCAGTACTTC
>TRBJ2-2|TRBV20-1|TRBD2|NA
CSVPGLVPGELFF
TGCAGTGTCCCGGGACTAGTCCCCGGGGAGCTGTTTTTT
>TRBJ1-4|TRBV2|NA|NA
CASTSGQINEKLVF
TGTGCCAGCACGTCCGGACAAATTAATGAAAAACTGGTTTTT
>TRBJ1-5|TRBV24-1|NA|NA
CATSGEALNQPQHF
TGTGCCACCAGTGGGGAGGCTCTCAATCAGCCCCAGCATTTT
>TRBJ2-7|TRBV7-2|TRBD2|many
CASSHTSGPEEQYF
TGTGCCAGCAGCCACACTAGCGGCCCTGAGGAGCAGTACTTC
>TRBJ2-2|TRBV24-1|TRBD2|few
CAYREGNTGELFF
TGTGCCTACCGGGAGGGGAACACCGGGGAGCTGTTTTTT
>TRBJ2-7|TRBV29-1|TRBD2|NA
CSVVSGRAYEQYF
TGCAGCGTTGTCTCGGGGAGGGCCTACGAGCAGTACTTC
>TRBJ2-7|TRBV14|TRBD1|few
CASSRSGQGFYEQYF
TGTGCCAGCAGCCGATCGGGACAGGGGTTCTACGAGCAGTACTTC